These 24 T cell receptor beta chains originate from one sample sequenced in a study of human CD4 T cells and Enterobacteriaceae. All CD4+ cells other than CD45RA+CCR7+CD95- naive cells were sorted as memory, over 95% pure. The table came from immunoSEQ multiplex PCR; TCRdb's copy has only in-frame clones and leaves some out. The sample holds under 35,000 clones, 70% to 85% seen once. The sequenced material came from memory CD4+ T cells from blood. The receptors shown here come from a human donor in good health.

The chain recombines TRBV29-1 with TRBJ2-1; no firm D call. Germline CDR1 reads SQVTM; CDR2 reads ANQGSEA. The CDR3 is 16 residues long. V lost 5 bases to trimming and J lost 0 bases, with 17 bases between them. CDR3 region: CSVLPQALSSYNEQFF. CDR3 DNA sequence: TGCAGCGTTCTGCCTCAAGCGTTAAGCTCCTACAATGAGCAGTTCTTC.

The chain couples TRBV7-3 to TRBJ2-3, with TRBD1 matching 8 bases. This CDR3 comprises 17 residues. The junction had 14 bases not matched to a gene; V was cut back by 5 bases and J by 4 bases. Germline CDR1 reads SGHTA; CDR2 reads FQGTGA. The CDR3 here is CASSPDRVRVGADTQYF. CDR3 coding DNA: TGTGCCAGCAGCCCGGACAGGGTCCGAGTGGGTGCAGATACGCAGTATTTT.

The rearrangement joins TRBV28 to TRBJ1-5, with TRBD1 identical over 7 bases. The germline CDR1 and CDR2 sequences are MDHEN and SYDVKM. The CDR3 is made up of 14 amino acids. Trimming cost V 5 bases and J 6 bases; bases outside gene matches: 7. The CDR3, as DNA: TGTGCCAGCAGTCTAGCAGGGGACAGTCAGCCCCAGCATTTT. Protein sequence: CASSLAGDSQPQHF.

V is TRBV11-2 and J is TRBJ2-1, with D possibly matching TRBD1 (5 bases). Germline CDR1 is SGHAT and CDR2 is FQNNGV. Trimming took off 10 bases at V and 6 bases at J, with 22 bases between the two ends. This CDR3 spans 15 amino acids. Here the CDR3 reads CATNTFQGRINEQFF. The CDR3 DNA is TGTGCCACCAACACGTTCCAGGGTAGAATCAATGAGCAGTTCTTC. The whole variable domain, filled in from reference TRBV11-2 and TRBJ2-1, reads EAGVAQSPRYKIIEKRQSVAFWCNPISGHATLYWYQQILGQGPKLLIQFQNNGVVDDSQLPKDRFSAERLKGVDSTLKIQPAKLEDSAVYLCATNTFQGRINEQFFGPGTRLTVL.

This rearrangement joins TRBV29-1 to TRBJ2-5; the D gene is possibly TRBD2 (7 bases). The CDR3 totals 14 residues. V lost 7 bases and J 5 bases, leaving 20 bases between the germline ends. CDR1 and CDR2 (germline): SQVTM, ANQGSEA. In DNA form, the CDR3 reads TGCAGCGAGAGCCAGGCGGGGGCGTGGGAGACCCAGTACTTC. This translates into CSESQAGAWETQYF.

The gene calls are TRBV5-4 and TRBJ1-5; possibly TRBD1 for D (6 bases). Germline V gene lookup returns CDR1 SGHNT and CDR2 YYREEE (reference sequence). CDR3 length: 16 amino acids. Trimming removed 0 bases at V and 6 bases at J, with 16 bases between. CDR3 amino acids: CASSLGGGGLGQPQHF. CDR3 coding DNA: TGTGCCAGCAGCTTGGGAGGGGGGGGCCTGGGTCAGCCCCAGCATTTT.

CDR3 region: CASSLQEKGNTIYF. In nucleotides, the CDR3 is TGTGCCAGCAGCTTACAGGAGAAGGGAAACACCATATATTTT. The J gene is TRBJ1-3, the V gene TRBV7-9; D is unclear. Trimming left V 2 bases short and J 4 bases short, with 9 bases between. Germline-derived CDR1 and CDR2 are SEHNR and FQNEAQ (reference sequence). The CDR3 is made up of 14 amino acids. The full variable domain, completed using reference TRBV7-9 and TRBJ1-3, is DTGVSQNPRHKITKRGQNVTFRCDPISEHNRLYWYRQTLGQGPEFLTYFQNEAQLEKSRLLSDRFSAERPKGSFSTLEIQRTEQGDSAMYLCASSLQEKGNTIYFGEGSWLTVV.

The V gene is TRBV7-2, the J gene TRBJ2-3; tentatively, D is TRBD2 (5 bases). Germline CDR1 and CDR2: SGHTA and FQGNSA. The CDR3 length is 15 residues. Trimming stripped 8 bases from V and 1 base from J, with 16 bases between. The CDR3 DNA sequence: TGTGCCAGCTGTGAGGGATTTCTCCGCACAGATACGCAGTATTTT. Translation gives CASCEGFLRTDTQYF.

The genes are TRBV9 and TRBJ2-3, with D possibly being TRBD1 or TRBD2 (6 bases each). The CDR3 consists of 13 residues. With 8 bases removed from V and 1 base from J, the gap between germline ends came to 11 bases. Germline V gene data show CDR1 as SGDLS and CDR2 as YYNGEE. The DNA for the CDR3 is TGTGCCAGTGGGGGGCGGGGCACAGATACGCAGTATTTT. Protein sequence: CASGGRGTDTQYF.

This chain uses TRBV5-1 with TRBJ2-7; TRBD2 agrees at 8 bases. Trimming took 3 bases from V and 3 from J; bases not matched to a gene: 8. The germline V gene encodes CDR1 SGHRS and CDR2 YFSETQ. The CDR3 totals 15 residues. For the CDR3, the DNA is TGCGCCAGCAGCTCCGCGGGGGGCGAACTCTACGAGCAGTACTTC. Protein sequence: CASSSAGGELYEQYF.

The V and J genes are TRBV14 and TRBJ2-2, with 9 bases matching TRBD1. Per germline, CDR1 SGHDN and CDR2 FVKESK. J lost 4 bases, V lost 1 base, and 4 bases had no gene match. The CDR3 spans 16 residues. The CDR3 nucleotides read TGTGCCAGCAGCCAAGTACAGGGGGCGGTCACCGGGGAGCTGTTTTTT. This sequence encodes CASSQVQGAVTGELFF.

CDR3 residues: CATSRAGGRGGAGYTF. Written as DNA, the CDR3 is TGTGCCACCAGCAGAGCAGGTGGCAGGGGAGGAGCGGGCTACACCTTC. The chain combines TRBV15 with TRBJ1-2; D may be TRBD1 (6 bases). Germline assignment: CDR1 LNHNV and CDR2 YYDKDF (reference sequence). V lost 1 base and J lost 8, with 20 bases in between. CDR3 size: 16 residues.

J is TRBJ2-1 and V is TRBV7-9; either TRBD1 or TRBD2 may fit D (5 bases each). CDR3 length: 14 amino acids. Looked up from germline, CDR1 is SEHNR and CDR2 is FQNEAQ (reference sequence). V was cut by 4 bases and J by 7 bases, with 14 bases left in between. The CDR3, as DNA: TGTGCCAGCAGCTCCTATTTAGGGGAGAATGAGCAGTTCTTC. As protein: CASSSYLGENEQFF.

This chain links TRBV6-1 with TRBJ1-1, with a possible D match to TRBD1 (6 bases). V was cut by 6 bases and J by 1 base, with 15 bases left in between. This CDR3 spans 15 amino acids. Looked up from germline, CDR1 is MNHNS and CDR2 is SASEGT. The CDR3 is CASSLQVGANTEAFF. The CDR3, as DNA: TGTGCCAGCAGCCTACAGGTGGGGGCGAACACTGAAGCTTTCTTT.

This rearrangement joins TRBV2 to TRBJ1-2; the D is unclear. V lost 6 bases to trimming and J lost 1 base, with 3 bases between them. The CDR3 covers 11 residues. Germline V gives CDR1 SNHLY, CDR2 FYNNEI. In nucleotides, the CDR3 is TGTGCCAGCAGACTTAACTATGGCTACACCTTC. Translating gives CASRLNYGYTF. The variable domain in full, with the rest retrieved from reference TRBV2 and TRBJ1-2, is EPEVTQTPSHQVTQMGQEVILRCVPISNHLYFYWYRQILGQKVEFLVSFYNNEISEKSEIFDDQFSVERPDGSNFTLKIRSTKLEDSAMYFCASRLNYGYTFGSGTRLTVV.

The chain recombines TRBV30 with TRBJ1-1; a weak D match, TRBD1 (6 bases). The CDR3 runs to 13 residues. V was cut by 8 bases and J by 5 bases, with 18 bases left in between. Germline V lookup: CDR1 GTSNPN, CDR2 SVGIG (reference sequence). DNA for the CDR3: TGTGCCGGGAACGGGGGGCCGGGTACTGAAGCTTTCTTT. Its protein product is CAGNGGPGTEAFF.

The V gene is TRBV10-3, the J gene TRBJ1-2; no clear D gene. The CDR3 runs to 14 residues. Germline values: CDR1 ENHRY, CDR2 SYGVKD. V lost 4 bases and J lost 4, with 13 bases in between. CDR3 in DNA: TGTGCCATCAGTGGGACGGCGGGGAGCTATGGCTACACCTTC. It codes for CAISGTAGSYGYTF.

V usage is TRBV28 and J usage is TRBJ2-7; 11 bases fit TRBD1. The trim removed 11 bases at V and 3 bases at J, leaving 6 bases unmatched. Germline CDR1 MDHEN, CDR2 SYDVKM. This CDR3 has 13 residues. CDR3 nucleotides: TGTGCCGGATCCGGGACAGGGGGCTACGAGCAGTACTTC. Amino acid sequence: CAGSGTGGYEQYF.

This clone was found once. This rearrangement joins TRBV27 to TRBJ1-1; D is uncertain. CDR3 length equals 14 residues. The V end was cut by 6 bases, the J end by 1 base, with 12 bases between. Per the germline V gene, CDR1 is MNHEY and CDR2 is SMNVEV (reference sequence). CDR3 in DNA: TGTGCCAGCAGCCGCACGGGAGCGAACACTGAAGCTTTCTTT. Protein: CASSRTGANTEAFF.

The chain employs TRBV7-6 and TRBJ2-1, with 8 bases identical to TRBD1. The ends lost 5 bases at V and 0 bases at J; junction bases unmatched: 18. The V gene's germline CDR1 is SGHVS and CDR2 FNYEAQ. The CDR3 is 20 amino acids. CDR3 in DNA: TGTGCCAGCAGCCTAAGATCTGACAGGGGCCCTATCAGCTCCTACAATGAGCAGTTCTTC. It specifies CASSLRSDRGPISSYNEQFF.

V usage is TRBV7-2 and J usage is TRBJ2-1; the D gene could be TRBD1 or TRBD2 (5 bases each). The CDR3 spans 14 residues. V gave up 2 bases and J gave up 6 bases, with 11 bases separating them. The germline V gene encodes CDR1 SGHTA and CDR2 FQGNSA. For the CDR3, the DNA is TGTGCCAGCAGCTTACAGGGACGTCTCAATGAGCAGTTCTTC. It encodes CASSLQGRLNEQFF.

The V gene is TRBV11-2, the J gene TRBJ2-2; D remains unclear. V shed 5 bases and J shed 2 bases, with 12 bases lying between them. Germline V gene sequence: CDR1 SGHAT, CDR2 FQNNGV. The CDR3 covers 15 residues. The CDR3 sequence: CASSGRAFNTGELFF. In DNA form, the CDR3 reads TGTGCCAGCAGCGGGCGCGCTTTTAACACCGGGGAGCTGTTTTTT. The variable domain in full, completed from reference TRBV11-2 and TRBJ2-2, reads EAGVAQSPRYKIIEKRQSVAFWCNPISGHATLYWYQQILGQGPKLLIQFQNNGVVDDSQLPKDRFSAERLKGVDSTLKIQPAKLEDSAVYLCASSGRAFNTGELFFGEGSRLTVL.

V is TRBV9 and J is TRBJ2-7; 10 positions agree with TRBD2. Germline V CDR1 and CDR2: SGDLS, YYNGEE. The CDR3 runs to 14 residues. With V trimmed by 2 bases and J by 6 bases, 5 bases remained unmatched. DNA for the CDR3: TGTGCCAGCAGCGTCAGCGGGAGGGCCGTCGAGCAGTACTTC. Translating gives CASSVSGRAVEQYF.

The chain recombines TRBV11-3 with TRBJ1-3; 10 bases line up with TRBD1. This CDR3 has 15 amino acids. Germline V CDR1 and CDR2: SGHNT, YENEEA. J was trimmed by 5 bases and V by 4 bases; bases with no gene match: 5. The CDR3 here is CASSSGQGGRNTIYF. The CDR3 DNA sequence: TGTGCCAGCAGCTCCGGACAGGGGGGGAGAAACACCATATATTTT. Full variable domain (missing parts from reference TRBV11-3 and TRBJ1-3): EAGVVQSPRYKIIEKKQPVAFWCNPISGHNTLYWYLQNLGQGPELLIRYENEEAVDDSQLPKDRFSAERLKGVDSTLKIQPAELGDSAVYLCASSSGQGGRNTIYFGEGSWLTVV.